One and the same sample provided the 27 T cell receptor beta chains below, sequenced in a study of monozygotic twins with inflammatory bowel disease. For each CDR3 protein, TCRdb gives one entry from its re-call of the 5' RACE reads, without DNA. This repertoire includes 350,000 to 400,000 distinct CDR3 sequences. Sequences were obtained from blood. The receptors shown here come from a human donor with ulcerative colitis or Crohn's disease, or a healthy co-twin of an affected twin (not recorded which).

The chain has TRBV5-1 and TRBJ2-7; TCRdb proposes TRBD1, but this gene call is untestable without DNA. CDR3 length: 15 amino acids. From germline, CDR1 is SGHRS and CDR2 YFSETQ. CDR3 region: CASSPLQGATSEQYF.

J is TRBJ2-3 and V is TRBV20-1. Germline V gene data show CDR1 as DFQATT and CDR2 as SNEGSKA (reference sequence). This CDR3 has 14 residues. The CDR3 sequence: CSARDGSSTDTQYF.

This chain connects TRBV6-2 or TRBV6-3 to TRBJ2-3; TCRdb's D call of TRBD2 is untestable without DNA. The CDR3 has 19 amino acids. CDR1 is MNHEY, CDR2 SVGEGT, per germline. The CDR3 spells CASTRPRLAGGQGTDTQYF.

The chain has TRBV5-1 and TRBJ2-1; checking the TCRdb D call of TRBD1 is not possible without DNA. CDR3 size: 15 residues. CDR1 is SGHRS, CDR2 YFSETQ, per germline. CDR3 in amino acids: CASTQGQATYNEQFF.

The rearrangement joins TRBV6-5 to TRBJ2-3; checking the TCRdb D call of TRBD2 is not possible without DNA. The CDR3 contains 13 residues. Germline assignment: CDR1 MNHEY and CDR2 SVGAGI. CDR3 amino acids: CASSRTTGFTQYF.

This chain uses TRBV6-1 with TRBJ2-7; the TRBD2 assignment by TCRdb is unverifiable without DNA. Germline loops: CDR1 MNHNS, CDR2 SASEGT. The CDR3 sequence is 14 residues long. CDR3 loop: CASSRLAGPYEQYF.

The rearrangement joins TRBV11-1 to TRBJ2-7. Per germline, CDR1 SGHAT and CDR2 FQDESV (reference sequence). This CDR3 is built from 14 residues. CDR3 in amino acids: CASSLVGNKYEQYF.

The CDR3: CASSQARWGRLEETQYF. The chain has TRBV4-3 and TRBJ2-5; TCRdb calls TRBD1, which cannot be checked without DNA. Germline V gene lookup returns CDR1 LGHNA and CDR2 YSLEER. CDR3 length: 17 amino acids.

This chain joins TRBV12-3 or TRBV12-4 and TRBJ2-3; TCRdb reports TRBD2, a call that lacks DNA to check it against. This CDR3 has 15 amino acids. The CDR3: CASSFASGGTDTQYF.

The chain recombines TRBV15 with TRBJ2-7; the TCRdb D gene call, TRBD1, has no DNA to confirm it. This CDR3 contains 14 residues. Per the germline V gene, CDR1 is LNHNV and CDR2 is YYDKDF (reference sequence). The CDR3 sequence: CATSRVQGQYEQYF.

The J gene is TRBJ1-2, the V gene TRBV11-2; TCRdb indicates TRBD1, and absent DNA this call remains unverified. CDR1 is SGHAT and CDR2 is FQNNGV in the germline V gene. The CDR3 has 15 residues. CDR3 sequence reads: CASSLNRLGVDGYTF.

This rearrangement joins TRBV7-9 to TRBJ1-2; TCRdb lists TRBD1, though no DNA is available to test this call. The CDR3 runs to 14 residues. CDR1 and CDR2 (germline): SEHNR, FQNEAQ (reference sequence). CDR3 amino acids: CASSFERQGNGYTF. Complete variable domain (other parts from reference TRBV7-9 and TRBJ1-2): DTGVSQNPRHKITKRGQNVTFRCDPISEHNRLYWYRQTLGQGPEFLTYFQNEAQLEKSRLLSDRFSAERPKGSFSTLEIQRTEQGDSAMYLCASSFERQGNGYTFGSGTRLTVV.

CDR3 sequence: CASSLVGRQGLSAYEQYF. The chain has TRBV27 and TRBJ2-7; TCRdb outputs TRBD1, but without DNA this stays unchecked. CDR1 is MNHEY, CDR2 SMNVEV, per germline (reference sequence). CDR3 length: 18 amino acids.

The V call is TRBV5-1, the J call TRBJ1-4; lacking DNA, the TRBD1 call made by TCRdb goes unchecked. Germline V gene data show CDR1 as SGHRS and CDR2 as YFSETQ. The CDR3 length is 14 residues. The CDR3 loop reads CASSEGQGNEKLFF.

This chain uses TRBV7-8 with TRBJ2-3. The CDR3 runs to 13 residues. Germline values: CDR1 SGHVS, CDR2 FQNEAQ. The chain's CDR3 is CASSLVSMGTQYF. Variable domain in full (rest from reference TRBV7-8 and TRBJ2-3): GAGVSQSPRYKVAKRGQDVALRCDPISGHVSLFWYQQALGQGPEFLTYFQNEAQLDKSGLPSDRFFAERPEGSVSTLKIQRTQQEDSAVYLCASSLVSMGTQYFGPGTRLTVL.

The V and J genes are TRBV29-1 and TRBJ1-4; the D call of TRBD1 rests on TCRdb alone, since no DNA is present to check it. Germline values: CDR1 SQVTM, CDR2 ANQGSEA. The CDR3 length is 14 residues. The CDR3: CSVCKQGPNEKLFF.

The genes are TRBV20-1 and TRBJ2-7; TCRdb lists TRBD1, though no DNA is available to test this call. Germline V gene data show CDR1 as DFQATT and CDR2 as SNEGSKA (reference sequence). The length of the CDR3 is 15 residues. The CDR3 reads CSAKKDRGISYEQYF.

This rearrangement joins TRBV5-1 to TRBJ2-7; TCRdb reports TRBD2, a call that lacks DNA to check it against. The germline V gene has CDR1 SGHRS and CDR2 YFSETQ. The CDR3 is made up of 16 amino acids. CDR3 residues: CASSLAGRADTYEQYF.

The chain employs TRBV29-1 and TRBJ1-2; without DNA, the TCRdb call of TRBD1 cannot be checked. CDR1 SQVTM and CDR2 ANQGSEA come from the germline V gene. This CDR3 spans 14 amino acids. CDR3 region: CSGLEEGAGYGYTF.

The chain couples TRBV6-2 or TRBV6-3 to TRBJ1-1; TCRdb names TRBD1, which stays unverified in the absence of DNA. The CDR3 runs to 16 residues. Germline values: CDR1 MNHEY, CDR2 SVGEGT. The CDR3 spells CASSSTSSPNGTEAFF.

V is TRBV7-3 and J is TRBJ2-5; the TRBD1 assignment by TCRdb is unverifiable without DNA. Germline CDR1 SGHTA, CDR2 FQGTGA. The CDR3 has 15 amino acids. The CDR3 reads CASSLDWTRQETQYF.

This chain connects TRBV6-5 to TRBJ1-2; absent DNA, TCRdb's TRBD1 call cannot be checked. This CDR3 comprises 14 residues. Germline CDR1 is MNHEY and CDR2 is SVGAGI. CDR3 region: CASSYDDRSYGYTF.

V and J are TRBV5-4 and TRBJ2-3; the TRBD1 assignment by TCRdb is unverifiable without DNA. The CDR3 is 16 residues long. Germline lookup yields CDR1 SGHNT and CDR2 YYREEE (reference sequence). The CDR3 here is CASSYSRAGGTDTQYF.

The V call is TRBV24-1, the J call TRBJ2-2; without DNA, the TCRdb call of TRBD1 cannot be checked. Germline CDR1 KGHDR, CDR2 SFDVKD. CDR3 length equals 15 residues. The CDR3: CATSGDRGISGELFF.

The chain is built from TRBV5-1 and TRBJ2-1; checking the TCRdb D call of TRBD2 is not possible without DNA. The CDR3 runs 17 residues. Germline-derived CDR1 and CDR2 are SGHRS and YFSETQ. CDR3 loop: CASSFIAGGPNYNEQFF.

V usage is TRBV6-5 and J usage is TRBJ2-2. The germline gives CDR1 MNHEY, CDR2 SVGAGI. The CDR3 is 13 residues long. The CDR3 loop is CASSYQRTGELFF.

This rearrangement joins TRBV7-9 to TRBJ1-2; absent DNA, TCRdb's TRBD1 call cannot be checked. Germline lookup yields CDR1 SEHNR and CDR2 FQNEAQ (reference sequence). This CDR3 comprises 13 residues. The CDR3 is CASSFGGNYGYTF. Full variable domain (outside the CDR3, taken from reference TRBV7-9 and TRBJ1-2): DTGVSQNPRHKITKRGQNVTFRCDPISEHNRLYWYRQTLGQGPEFLTYFQNEAQLEKSRLLSDRFSAERPKGSFSTLEIQRTEQGDSAMYLCASSFGGNYGYTFGSGTRLTVV.